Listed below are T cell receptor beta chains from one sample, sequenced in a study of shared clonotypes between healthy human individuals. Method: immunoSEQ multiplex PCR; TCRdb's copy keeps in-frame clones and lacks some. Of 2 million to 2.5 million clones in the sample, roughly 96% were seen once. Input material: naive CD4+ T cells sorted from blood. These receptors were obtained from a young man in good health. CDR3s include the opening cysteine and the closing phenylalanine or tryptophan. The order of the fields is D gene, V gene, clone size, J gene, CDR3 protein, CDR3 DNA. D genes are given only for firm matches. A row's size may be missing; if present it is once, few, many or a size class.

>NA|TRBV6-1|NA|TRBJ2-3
CASSERGTDTQYF
TGTGCCAGCAGTGAGCGGGGAACAGATACGCAGTATTTT
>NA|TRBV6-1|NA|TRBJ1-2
CASRLTASYGYTF
TGTGCCAGCAGATTGACAGCATCCTATGGCTACACCTTC
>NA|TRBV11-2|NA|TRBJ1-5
CASSLGQGNQPQHF
TGTGCCAGCAGCTTGGGTCAGGGGAACCAGCCCCAGCATTTT
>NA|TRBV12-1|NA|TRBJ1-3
CASSPDRASGNTIYF
TGTGCCAGCAGCCCTGACAGGGCTTCTGGAAACACCATATATTTT
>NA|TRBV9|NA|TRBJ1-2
CASSVGGQASYGYTF
TGTGCCAGCAGCGTAGGGGGGCAAGCGTCCTATGGCTACACCTTC
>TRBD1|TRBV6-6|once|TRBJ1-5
CASKQGAEYYQPQHF
TGTGCCAGCAAACAGGGGGCCGAATATTATCAGCCCCAGCATTTT
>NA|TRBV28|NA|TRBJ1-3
CASRGTGSGNTIYF
TGTGCCAGCAGGGGGACGGGCTCTGGAAACACCATATATTTT
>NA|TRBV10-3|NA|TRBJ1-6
CAITSGINSPLHF
TGTGCCATCACTTCAGGTATTAATTCACCCCTCCACTTT
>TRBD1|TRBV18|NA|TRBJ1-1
CASSPWDRATEAFF
TGTGCCAGCTCACCATGGGACAGGGCCACTGAAGCTTTCTTT
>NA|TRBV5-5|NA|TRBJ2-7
CASSRDFYEQYF
TGTGCCAGCAGCCGCGACTTCTACGAGCAGTACTTC
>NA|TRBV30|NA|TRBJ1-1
CAWSVTGSETEAFF
TGTGCCTGGAGTGTAACAGGTTCTGAAACTGAAGCTTTCTTT
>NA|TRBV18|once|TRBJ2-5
CASSPNSETQYF
TGTGCCAGCTCACCGAATTCCGAGACCCAGTACTTC
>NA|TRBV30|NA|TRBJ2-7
CAWSGVDRGEQYF
TGTGCCTGGAGTGGGGTGGACCGCGGGGAGCAGTACTTC
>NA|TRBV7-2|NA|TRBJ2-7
CASSLSYEQYF
TGTGCCAGCAGCTTAAGCTACGAGCAGTACTTC
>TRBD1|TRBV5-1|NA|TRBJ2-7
CASSLRDRPYEQYF
TGCGCCAGCAGCCTACGGGACAGACCCTACGAGCAGTACTTC
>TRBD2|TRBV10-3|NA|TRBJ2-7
CASSSGTSGSRSYEQYF
TGTGCCAGCAGTTCCGGGACTAGCGGAAGCCGATCCTACGAGCAGTACTTC
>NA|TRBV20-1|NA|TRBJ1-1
CSAARGEAFF
TGCAGTGCCGCTCGGGGGGAAGCTTTCTTT
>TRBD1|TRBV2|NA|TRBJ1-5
CASKGTGDQPQHF
TGTGCCAGCAAAGGGACAGGCGATCAGCCCCAGCATTTT
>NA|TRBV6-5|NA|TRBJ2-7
CASRRQGEVEQYF
TGTGCCAGCAGACGGCAGGGTGAGGTGGAGCAGTACTTC
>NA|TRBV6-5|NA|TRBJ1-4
CASSYGRANEKLFF
TGTGCCAGCAGTTACGGCAGGGCTAATGAAAAACTGTTTTTT
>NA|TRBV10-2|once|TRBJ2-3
CASSEVSSFDPRDTQYF
TGCGCCAGCAGTGAAGTGTCTAGCTTCGATCCTCGGGATACGCAGTATTTT
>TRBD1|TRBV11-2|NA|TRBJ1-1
CASSSWTGQPEAFF
TGTGCCAGCAGCTCATGGACAGGACAACCTGAAGCTTTCTTT
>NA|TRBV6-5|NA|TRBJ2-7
CASRRGPYEQYF
TGTGCCAGCAGGCGCGGGCCCTACGAGCAGTACTTC
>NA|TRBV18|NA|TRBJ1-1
CASSPGHMNTEAFF
TGTGCCAGCTCACCAGGTCACATGAACACTGAAGCTTTCTTT
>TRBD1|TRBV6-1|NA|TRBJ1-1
CASSDPGQVNTEAFF
TGTGCCAGCAGTGACCCGGGACAGGTGAACACTGAAGCTTTCTTT
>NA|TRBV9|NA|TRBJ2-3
CASSRDTSTDTQYF
TGTGCCAGCAGTAGGGACACCAGCACAGATACGCAGTATTTT
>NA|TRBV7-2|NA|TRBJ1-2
CASSLAGAANYGYTF
TGTGCCAGCAGCTTAGCCGGGGCGGCTAACTATGGCTACACCTTC
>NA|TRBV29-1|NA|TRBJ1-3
CSVSLPGNTIYF
TGCAGCGTTTCCCTTCCTGGAAACACCATATATTTT
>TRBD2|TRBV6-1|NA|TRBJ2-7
CASSGTRSEQYF
TGTGCCAGCAGCGGGACTAGATCCGAGCAGTACTTC
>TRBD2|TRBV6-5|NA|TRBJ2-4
CASSYLGAGGKNIQYF
TGTGCCAGCAGCTACCTAGGAGCGGGGGGGAAAAACATTCAGTACTTC
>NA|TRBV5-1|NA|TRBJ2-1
CASSSQKDNEQFF
TGCGCCAGCAGCTCCCAAAAAGACAATGAGCAGTTCTTC
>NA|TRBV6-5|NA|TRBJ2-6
CASSYSRVSGANVLTF
TGTGCCAGCAGTTACTCTCGCGTCTCTGGGGCCAACGTCCTGACTTTC
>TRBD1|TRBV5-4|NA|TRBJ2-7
CASRAGTDYEQYF
TGTGCCAGCAGAGCCGGGACAGACTACGAGCAGTACTTC
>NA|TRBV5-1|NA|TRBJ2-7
CASSYAGTEVGEQYF
TGCGCCAGCAGCTATGCCGGGACGGAGGTGGGCGAGCAGTACTTC
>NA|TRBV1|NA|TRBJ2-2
CTSSQEGDKVNTGELFF
TGCACCAGCAGCCAAGAAGGAGACAAAGTGAACACCGGGGAGCTGTTTTTT
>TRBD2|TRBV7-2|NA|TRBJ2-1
CASSLTSGMYNEQFF
TGTGCCAGCAGCTTAACTAGCGGGATGTACAATGAGCAGTTCTTC
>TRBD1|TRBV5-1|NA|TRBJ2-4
CASSLWTGPNIQYF
TGCGCCAGCAGCTTGTGGACAGGGCCTAACATTCAGTACTTC
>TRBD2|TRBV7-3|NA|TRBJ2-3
CASSLTSGGRTDTQYF
TGTGCCAGCAGCCTGACTAGCGGGGGCCGCACAGATACGCAGTATTTT
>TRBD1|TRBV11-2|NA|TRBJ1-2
CASSLEIRGSYTF
TGTGCCAGCAGCTTAGAAATCAGGGGGAGCTACACCTTC
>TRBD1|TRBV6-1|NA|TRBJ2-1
CASRRTGSYNEQFF
TGTGCCAGCAGGAGGACAGGCTCCTACAATGAGCAGTTCTTC
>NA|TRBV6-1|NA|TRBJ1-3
CASSEAAPGYSTIYF
TGTGCCAGCAGTGAAGCCGCCCCAGGCTATAGCACCATATATTTT
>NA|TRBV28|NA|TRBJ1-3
CASSLSRGRNTIYF
TGTGCCAGCAGTTTATCCAGGGGAAGAAACACCATATATTTT